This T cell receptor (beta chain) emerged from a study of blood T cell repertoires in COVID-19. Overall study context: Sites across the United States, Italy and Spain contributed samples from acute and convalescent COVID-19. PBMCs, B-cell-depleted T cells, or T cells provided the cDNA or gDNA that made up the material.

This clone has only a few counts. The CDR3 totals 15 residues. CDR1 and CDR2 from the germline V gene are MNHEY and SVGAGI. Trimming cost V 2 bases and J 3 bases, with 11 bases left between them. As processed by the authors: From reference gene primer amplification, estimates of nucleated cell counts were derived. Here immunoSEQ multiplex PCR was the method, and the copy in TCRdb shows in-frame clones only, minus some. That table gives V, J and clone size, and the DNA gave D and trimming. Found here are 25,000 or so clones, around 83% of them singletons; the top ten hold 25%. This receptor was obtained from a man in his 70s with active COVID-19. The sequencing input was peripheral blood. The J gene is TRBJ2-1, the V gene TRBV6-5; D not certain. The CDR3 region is CASSYDLGGYNEQFF. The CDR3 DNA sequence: TGTGCCAGCAGTTACGACCTCGGCGGCTACAATGAGCAGTTCTTC.